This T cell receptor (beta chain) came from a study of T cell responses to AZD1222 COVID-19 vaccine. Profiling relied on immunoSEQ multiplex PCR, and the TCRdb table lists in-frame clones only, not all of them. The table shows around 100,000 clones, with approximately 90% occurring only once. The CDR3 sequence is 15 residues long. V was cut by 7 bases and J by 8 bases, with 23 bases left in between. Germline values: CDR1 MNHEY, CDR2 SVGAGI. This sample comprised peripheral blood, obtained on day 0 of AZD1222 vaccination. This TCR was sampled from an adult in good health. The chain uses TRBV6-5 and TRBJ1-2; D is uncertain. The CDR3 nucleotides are TGTGCCAGCACCGACAACCCGCCAGGATCGCCGGGCTACACCTTC. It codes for CASTDNPPGSPGYTF.